This TCR beta chain is drawn from a study of CD8+ T cells in alopecia areata. General study results and limits: Persistence in scalp and blood during tofacitinib was observed for many expanded lesional clones.

Germline V gives CDR1 MNHEY, CDR2 SMNVEV (reference sequence). The CDR3 is made up of 14 amino acids. With V trimmed by 4 bases and J by 6 bases, 6 bases remained unmatched. With regard to this clone: Its antigen is undetermined.

Following extraction, RNA underwent reverse transcription to cDNA, which served as the sequencing template. Assay used: immunoSEQ multiplex PCR; TCRdb lists only in-frame clones, some missing. The repertoire consists of about 300,000 clones, with 55% to 70% occurring once and the leading ten covering more than 1.5%. Specified treatment: oral pan-JAK inhibitor, 5-10 mg twice daily. The TCR originated in a human donor with alopecia areata. This material consisted of CD4+ T cells sorted from blood, taken at week 24, from a patient treated with tofacitinib. The chain joins TRBV27 to TRBJ1-2; 9 nucleotides line up with TRBD1. CDR3 coding DNA: TGTGCCAGCAGTTCCTGGGACAGGGAGAATGGCTACACCTTC. Amino acid sequence: CASSSWDRENGYTF.